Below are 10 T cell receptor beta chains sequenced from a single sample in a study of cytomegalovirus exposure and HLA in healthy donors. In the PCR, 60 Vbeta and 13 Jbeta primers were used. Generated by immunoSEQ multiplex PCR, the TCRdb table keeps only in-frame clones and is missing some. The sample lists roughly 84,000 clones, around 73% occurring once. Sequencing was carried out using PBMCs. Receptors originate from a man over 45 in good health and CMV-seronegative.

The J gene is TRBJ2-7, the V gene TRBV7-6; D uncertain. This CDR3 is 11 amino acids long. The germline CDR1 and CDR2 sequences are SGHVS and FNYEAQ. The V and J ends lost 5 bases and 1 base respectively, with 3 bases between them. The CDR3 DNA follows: TGTGCCAGCAGCCATTCCTACGAGCAGTACTTC. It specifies CASSHSYEQYF.

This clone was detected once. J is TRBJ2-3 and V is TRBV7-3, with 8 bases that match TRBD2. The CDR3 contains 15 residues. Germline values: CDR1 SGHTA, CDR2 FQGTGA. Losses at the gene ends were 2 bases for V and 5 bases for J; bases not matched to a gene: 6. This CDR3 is CASSLARGAVDTQYF. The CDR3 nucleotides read TGTGCCAGCAGCTTAGCGCGGGGGGCGGTAGATACGCAGTATTTT.

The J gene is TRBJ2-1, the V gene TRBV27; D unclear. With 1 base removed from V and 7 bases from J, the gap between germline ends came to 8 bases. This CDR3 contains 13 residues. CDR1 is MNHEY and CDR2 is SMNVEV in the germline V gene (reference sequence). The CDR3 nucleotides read TGTGCCAGCAGTTTATATGCCAGGAATGAGCAGTTCTTC. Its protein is CASSLYARNEQFF.

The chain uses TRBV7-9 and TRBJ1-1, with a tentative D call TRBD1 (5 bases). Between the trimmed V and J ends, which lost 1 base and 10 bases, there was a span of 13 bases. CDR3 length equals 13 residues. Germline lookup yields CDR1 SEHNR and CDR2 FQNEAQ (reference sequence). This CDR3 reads CASSLEDPRGAFF. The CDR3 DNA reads TGTGCCAGCAGCTTAGAGGACCCAAGGGGAGCTTTCTTT.

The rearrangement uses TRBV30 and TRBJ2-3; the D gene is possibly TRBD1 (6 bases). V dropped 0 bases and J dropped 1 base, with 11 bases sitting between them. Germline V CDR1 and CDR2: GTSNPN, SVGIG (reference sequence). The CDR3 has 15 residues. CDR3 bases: TGTGCCTGGAGTGTATCAGGGGAGCGCACAGATACGCAGTATTTT. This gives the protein CAWSVSGERTDTQYF.

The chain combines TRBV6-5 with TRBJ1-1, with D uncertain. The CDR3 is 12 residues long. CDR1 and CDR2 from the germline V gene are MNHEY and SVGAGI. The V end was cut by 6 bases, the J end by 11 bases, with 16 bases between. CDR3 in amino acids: CASREKGKRAFF. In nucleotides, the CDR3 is TGTGCCAGCAGAGAGAAGGGCAAGCGGGCTTTCTTT.

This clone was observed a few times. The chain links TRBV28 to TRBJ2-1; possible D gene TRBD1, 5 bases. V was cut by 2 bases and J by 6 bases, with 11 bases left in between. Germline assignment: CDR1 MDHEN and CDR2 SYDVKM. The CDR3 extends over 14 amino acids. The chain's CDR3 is CASSLLTGFNEQFF. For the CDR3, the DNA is TGTGCCAGCAGTTTACTTACAGGATTCAATGAGCAGTTCTTC.

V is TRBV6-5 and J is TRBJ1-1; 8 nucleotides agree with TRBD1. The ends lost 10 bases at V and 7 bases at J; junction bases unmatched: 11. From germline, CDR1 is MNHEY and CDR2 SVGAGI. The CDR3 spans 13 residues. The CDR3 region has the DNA TGTGCCACCCGGGGTCAGGGGGCCCGTGAAGCTTTCTTT. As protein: CATRGQGAREAFF.

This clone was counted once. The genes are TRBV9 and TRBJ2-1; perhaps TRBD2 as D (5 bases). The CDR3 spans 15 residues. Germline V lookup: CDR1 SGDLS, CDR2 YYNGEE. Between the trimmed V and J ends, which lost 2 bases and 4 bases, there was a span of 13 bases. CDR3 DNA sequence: TGTGCCAGCAGCGTCAGCGGAAATTCATACAATGAGCAGTTCTTC. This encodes CASSVSGNSYNEQFF.

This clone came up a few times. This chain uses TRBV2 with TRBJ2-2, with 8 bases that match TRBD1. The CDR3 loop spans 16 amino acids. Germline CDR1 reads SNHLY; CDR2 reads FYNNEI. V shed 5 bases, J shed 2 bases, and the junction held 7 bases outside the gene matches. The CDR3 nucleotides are TGTGCCAGCAGTTTGGGGACAGGCCTTAACACCGGGGAGCTGTTTTTT. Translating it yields CASSLGTGLNTGELFF.